The source of this T cell receptor (beta chain) is a study of control samples from healthy donors and cancer patients. Using immunoSEQ multiplex PCR, the repertoire was profiled, and TCRdb retains in-frame clones only, with some absent. This table has 100,000 to 150,000 clones, roughly 90% appearing once. V dropped 3 bases and J dropped 4 bases, with 6 bases sitting between them. The CDR3 has 12 amino acids. The germline gives CDR1 MDHEN, CDR2 SYDVKM. This clonotype originated in a man between 18 and 35 years old in good health. The sample was blood. The V and J genes are TRBV28 and TRBJ2-5, with D perhaps matching TRBD2 (5 bases). Written as DNA, the CDR3 is TGTGCCAGCAGTTTCGGAGGAGAGACCCAGTACTTC. Residues: CASSFGGETQYF.